This record covers a single TCR beta chain. Its binding antigen is unknown. This sample is part of a study of T cell clusters in autoimmune cytopenias (dated by TCRdb to the late 2010s). Broadly, across the study: Of the roughly 44 healthy donor controls, over 20 were female, and the group had a mean age of 56 years and a median age of approximately 59 years. The median TRB sequencing depth was 50,000 to 60,000 reads per sample, and the median number of distinct TRB clonotypes was more than 2,000 per sample. Peripheral blood TRB and IGH repertoires were sequenced in autoimmune cytopenia patients at active disease and during treatment follow-up, alongside healthy, CLL and autoimmune hepatitis controls. The goal of the study was to determine whether autoimmune cytopenia patients have a disease-specific immune repertoire signature that could serve as a blood-based biomarker. Controls were about two dozen age-matched healthy donors for primary cytopenia and roughly 13 age-matched CLL patients for secondary cytopenia. The comparison group for autoimmune hepatitis repertoires was some 22 healthy donors matched for age and sex.

Each sample's TRB amplification started from 200 to 300 ng of peripheral blood genomic DNA, which corresponds to approximately 36,000 genome equivalents. For CDR1 and CDR2, the germline V gene lists SGHRS and YFSETQ. Its CDR3 holds 17 amino acids, cysteine through phenylalanine. The DNA is not on file. To amplify TRB rearrangements, a touch-down multiplex PCR protocol was run with the TRB-A and TRB-B primer pools combined in a single tube. Illumina adapters and sample indices were attached to the amplicons through two consecutive PCR reactions using Phusion HS II polymerase. Amplicons were gel-purified with the NucleoSpin Gel and PCR Clean-up kit, then quantified by Qubit and quality-checked on an Agilent 2100 Bioanalyzer. Sequencing of the libraries was done on an Illumina MiSeq with paired-end, single-indexed, 600-cycle runs. The source study handled its data this way. Alignment and assembly of TRB reads were performed with MiXCR version 2.1.12 and the default MiXCR reference library. A clone was defined by each unique CDR3 nucleotide sequence, and the analysis included only productive sequences supported by at least two reads. Alpha-parameterized diversity profiles (alpha 0 to 5), including the Shannon (alpha 1) and Simpson (alpha 2) indices, were computed with an R script to assess repertoire diversity. The tcR package was used to compute combinatorial TRB VJ usage, which was then compared between cohorts by principal component analysis with ade4. TCRbeta CDR3s were clustered with GLIPH on cohort pairs matched by age and read depth, and cluster frequencies were compared by Wilcoxon test. Reprocessed by TCRdb, the reads give a single entry per CDR3 protein sequence, without DNA. The V and J calls follow TCRdb's processing rather than the paper's. This sample's records show several thousand distinct CDR3 sequences. 38% of the sample goes to the ten largest clones.

Here is what the overall study found, with its caveats: TRB repertoire shifts, with less even repertoires in secondary cytopenia and CLL, mostly reflected lymphoma bias rather than autoimmunity. GLIPH suggested that primary autoimmune cytopenia patients lacked physiological T cell clusters: some 55 clusters were exclusive to healthy donors versus 15 to 20 exclusive to patients. In the comparison of secondary cytopenia with CLL, no cluster-lack signature showed up, apparently because the dominant lymphoma-associated repertoire masked the signature. Healthy donors showed almost three-fold more exclusive TRB clusters than active autoimmune hepatitis patients, consistent with an autoimmunity-wide signature. The T cell clusters were defined only in silico, and the functional role of the clusters was left to be validated experimentally.

These data were also filed under a second study, of T cell repertoires in aging, cancer and after chemotherapy. The second study's paper adds: Six donor age groups were covered, ranging from 30 or younger up to 70 or older, and each group contained at least three individuals. Healthy donor control TCR repertoires were recorded over several months to years and showed clear clonal overlap across re-sampling. The complete dataset included some 9 million TCR reads. Significantly lower blood TCR diversity and higher clonality were observed in untreated patients with hematological or solid cancers than in age-matched healthy donors. In healthy donors, the decline in TCR diversity with age was mainly due to loss of richness, whereas in cancer patients loss of evenness also played a role. In both cancer cohorts, median generation probability rose over the chemotherapy interval, which suggests that the repertoire was reconstituted through rebound thymic output. According to the authors, the repertoire data do not permit conclusions about immunological memory after chemotherapy. The study profiled peripheral blood TCR beta repertoires from healthy donors and cancer patients to examine immunoaging and T cell reconstitution after chemotherapy. The cohort comprised 218 cancer patients, roughly 90 with hematological and 110 to 140 with solid cancers, plus 95 healthy donors as a reference group. MiXCR versions 2.12 and 3.0.5 were used to process TRB sequences. The repertoire metrics were Shannon diversity, evenness, clonality (defined as one minus evenness), and alpha-parameterized diversity profiles covering alpha 0 to 5. Generation probabilities of clones in paired pre- and post-chemotherapy samples were computed with the IGoR algorithm.

The chain uses TRBV5-1 and TRBJ2-3; TCRdb's D call of TRBD1 is untestable without DNA. The sample consisted of peripheral blood. This receptor was taken from a human donor in good health. Here the CDR3 is given as CASSYRTSSINTDTQYF.